This T cell receptor beta chain was recovered during a study of STAT3 mutations in large granular lymphocyte leukemia. Looking at the study overall: Over half of T-LGLL patients had one or more immunosuppressive regimens. Findings and limits, study-wide: Every T-cell large granular lymphocyte leukemia patient had at least one immunodominant TCR beta clonotype.

Average productive template count per sample was about 42,000. Profiling relied on immunoSEQ multiplex PCR, and the TCRdb table lists in-frame clones only, not all of them. The sample has some 28,000 clones; about 80% are singletons. Remarks on this clone: The antigen remains unidentified.

V dropped 0 bases and J dropped 8 bases, with 11 bases sitting between them. The CDR3 is 14 residues long. CDR1 is SNHLY and CDR2 is FYNNEI in the germline V gene. Sequencing was performed on peripheral blood mononuclear cells. The clonotype was recovered from a woman in her fifties or sixties with T-cell large granular lymphocyte leukemia. Some clones in this sample may be carry-over from other donors' samples. The rearrangement links TRBV2 to TRBJ2-1; D perhaps matches TRBD2 (6 bases). The CDR3 protein is CASSEAGLFHEQFF. Written as DNA, the CDR3 is TGTGCCAGCAGTGAAGCAGGACTATTCCATGAGCAGTTCTTC.